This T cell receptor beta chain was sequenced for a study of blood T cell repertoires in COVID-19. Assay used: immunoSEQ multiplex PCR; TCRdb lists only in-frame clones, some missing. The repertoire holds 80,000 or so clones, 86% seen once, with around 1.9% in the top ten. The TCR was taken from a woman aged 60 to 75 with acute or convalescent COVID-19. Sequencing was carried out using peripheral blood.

CDR3: CASSPGEPGTQYF. CDR3 nucleotide sequence: TGTGCCAGCTCACCCGGGGAACCTGGGACCCAGTACTTC. The chain is built from TRBV18 and TRBJ2-5; a weak D match, TRBD2 (5 bases). The germline V gene encodes CDR1 KGHSH and CDR2 LQKENI. V was clipped by 3 bases and J by 7 bases, with 12 bases between them. The CDR3 has 13 residues.